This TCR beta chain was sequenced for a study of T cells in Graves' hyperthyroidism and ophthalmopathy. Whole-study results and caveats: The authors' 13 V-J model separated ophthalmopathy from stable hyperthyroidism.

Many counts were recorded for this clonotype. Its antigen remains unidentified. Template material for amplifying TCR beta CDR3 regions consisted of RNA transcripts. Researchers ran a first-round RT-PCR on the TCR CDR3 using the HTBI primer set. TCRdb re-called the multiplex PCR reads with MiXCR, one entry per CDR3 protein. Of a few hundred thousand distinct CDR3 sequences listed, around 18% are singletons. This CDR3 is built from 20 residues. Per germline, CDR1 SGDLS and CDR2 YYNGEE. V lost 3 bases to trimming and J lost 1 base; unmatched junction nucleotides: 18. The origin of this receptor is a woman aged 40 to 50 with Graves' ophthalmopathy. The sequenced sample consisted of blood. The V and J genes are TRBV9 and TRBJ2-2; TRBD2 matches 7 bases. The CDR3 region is CASSAQLLASGKKNTGELFF. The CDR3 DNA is TGTGCCAGCAGCGCGCAACTCTTGGCTAGCGGAAAGAAGAACACCGGGGAGCTGTTTTTT.